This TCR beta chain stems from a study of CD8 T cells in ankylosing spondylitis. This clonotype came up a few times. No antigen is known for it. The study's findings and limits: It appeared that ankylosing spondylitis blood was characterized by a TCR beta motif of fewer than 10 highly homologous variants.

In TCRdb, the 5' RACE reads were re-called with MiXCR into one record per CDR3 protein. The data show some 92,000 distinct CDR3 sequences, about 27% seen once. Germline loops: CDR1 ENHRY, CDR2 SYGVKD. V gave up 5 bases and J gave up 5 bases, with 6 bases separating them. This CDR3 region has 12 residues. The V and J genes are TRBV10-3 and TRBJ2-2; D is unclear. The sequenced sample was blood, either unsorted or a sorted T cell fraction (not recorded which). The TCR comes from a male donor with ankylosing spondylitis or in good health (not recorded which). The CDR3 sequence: CAISPLTGELFF. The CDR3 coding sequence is TGTGCCATCAGTCCCCTTACCGGGGAGCTGTTTTTT.